This T cell receptor (beta chain) emerged from a study of CD8+ T cells in alopecia areata. The overall study: At a dose of 5 to 10 mg twice daily, oral tofacitinib was given to treated patients. Study-wide results and limits: Relative to mice, TCR sharing across patients was less clear, a difference possibly HLA-related.

RNA was isolated and reverse transcribed to cDNA, the sequencing template. Produced via immunoSEQ multiplex PCR; TCRdb's table is partial and in-frame only. Of more than 150,000 clones listed, 59% were seen once; the top ten hold approximately 15%. Points on this clone: Its antigen is unknown.

CDR1 is SEHNR, CDR2 FQNEAQ, per germline (reference sequence). The CDR3 runs 14 residues. V shed 1 base and J shed 2 bases, with 9 bases lying between them. The sample in question was CD4+ T cells sorted from blood, obtained at week 0. The chain has TRBV7-9 and TRBJ2-7, with a tentative D call TRBD2 (6 bases). The sequence derives from a human donor with alopecia areata. The CDR3 is CASSLGSGAYEQYF. CDR3 DNA: TGTGCCAGCAGCTTAGGTTCGGGGGCCTACGAGCAGTACTTC.